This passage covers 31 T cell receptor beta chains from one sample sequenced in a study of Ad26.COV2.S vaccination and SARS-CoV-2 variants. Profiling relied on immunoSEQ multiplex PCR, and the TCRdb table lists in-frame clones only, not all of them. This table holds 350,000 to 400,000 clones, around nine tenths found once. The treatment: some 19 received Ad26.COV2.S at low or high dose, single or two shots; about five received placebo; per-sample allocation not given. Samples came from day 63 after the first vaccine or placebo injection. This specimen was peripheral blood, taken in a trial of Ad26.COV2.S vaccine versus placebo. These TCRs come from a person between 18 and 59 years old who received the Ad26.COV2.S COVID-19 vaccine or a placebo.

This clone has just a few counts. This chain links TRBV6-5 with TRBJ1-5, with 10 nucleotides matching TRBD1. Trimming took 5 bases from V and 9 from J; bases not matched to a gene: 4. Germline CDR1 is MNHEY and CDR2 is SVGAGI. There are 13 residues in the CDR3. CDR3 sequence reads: CASSPTGGWPQHF. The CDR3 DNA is TGTGCCAGCAGTCCGACAGGGGGCTGGCCCCAGCATTTT.

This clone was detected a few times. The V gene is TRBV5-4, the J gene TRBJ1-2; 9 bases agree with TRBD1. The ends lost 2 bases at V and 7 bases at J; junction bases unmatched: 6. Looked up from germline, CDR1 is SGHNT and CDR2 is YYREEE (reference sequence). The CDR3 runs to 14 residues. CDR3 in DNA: TGTGCCAGCAGCTTCCTAACAGGGGGCGGTGGCTACACCTTC. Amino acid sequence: CASSFLTGGGGYTF. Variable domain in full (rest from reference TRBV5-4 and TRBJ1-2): ETGVTQSPTHLIKTRGQQVTLRCSSQSGHNTVSWYQQALGQGPQFIFQYYREEENGRGNFPPRFSGLQFPNYSSELNVNALELDDSALYLCASSFLTGGGGYTFGSGTRLTVV.

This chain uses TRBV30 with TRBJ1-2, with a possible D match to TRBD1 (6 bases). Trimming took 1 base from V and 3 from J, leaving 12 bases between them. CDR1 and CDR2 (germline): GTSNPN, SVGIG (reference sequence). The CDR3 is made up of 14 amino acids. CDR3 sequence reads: CAWSANRVHYGYTF. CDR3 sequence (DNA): TGTGCCTGGAGTGCCAACAGGGTTCACTATGGCTACACCTTC.

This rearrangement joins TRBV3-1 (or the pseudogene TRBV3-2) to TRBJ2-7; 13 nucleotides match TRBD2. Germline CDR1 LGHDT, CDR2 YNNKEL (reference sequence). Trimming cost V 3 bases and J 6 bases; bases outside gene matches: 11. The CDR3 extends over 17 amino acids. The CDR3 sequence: CASSQTSGGSYRLEQYF. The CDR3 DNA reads TGTGCCAGCAGCCAGACTAGCGGGGGGTCTTACCGACTCGAGCAGTACTTC.

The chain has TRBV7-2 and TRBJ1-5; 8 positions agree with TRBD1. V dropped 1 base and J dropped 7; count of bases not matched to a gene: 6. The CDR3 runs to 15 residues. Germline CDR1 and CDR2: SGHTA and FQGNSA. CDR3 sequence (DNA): TGTGCCAGCAGCTTAGTAGCCCAGGGGGCACAGCCCCAGCATTTT. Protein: CASSLVAQGAQPQHF. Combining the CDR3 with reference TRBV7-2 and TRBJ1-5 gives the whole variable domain GAGVSQSPSNKVTEKGKDVELRCDPISGHTALYWYRQSLGQGLEFLIYFQGNSAPDKSGLPSDRFSAERTGGSVSTLTIQRTQQEDSAVYLCASSLVAQGAQPQHFGDGTRLSIL.

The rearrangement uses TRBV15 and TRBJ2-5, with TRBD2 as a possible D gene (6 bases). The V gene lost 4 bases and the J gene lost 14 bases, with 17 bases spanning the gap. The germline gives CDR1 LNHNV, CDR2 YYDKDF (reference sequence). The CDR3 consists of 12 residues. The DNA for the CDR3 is TGTGCCACCAGCATACCGTCTGGGGGGATATACTTC. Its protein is CATSIPSGGIYF.

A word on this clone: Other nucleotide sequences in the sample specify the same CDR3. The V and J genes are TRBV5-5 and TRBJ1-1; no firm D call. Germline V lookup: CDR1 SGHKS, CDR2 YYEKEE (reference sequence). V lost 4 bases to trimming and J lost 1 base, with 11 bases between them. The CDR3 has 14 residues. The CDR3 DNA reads TGTGCCAGCAGCCGTGACCGTGAGAACACTGAAGCTTTCTTT. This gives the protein CASSRDRENTEAFF.

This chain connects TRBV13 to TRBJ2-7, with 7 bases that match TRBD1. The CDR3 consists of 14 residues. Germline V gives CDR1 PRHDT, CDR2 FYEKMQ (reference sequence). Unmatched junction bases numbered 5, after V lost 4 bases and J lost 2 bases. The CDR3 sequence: CASSYRDRPYEQYF. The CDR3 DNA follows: TGTGCCAGCAGCTACCGGGACAGACCCTACGAGCAGTACTTC.

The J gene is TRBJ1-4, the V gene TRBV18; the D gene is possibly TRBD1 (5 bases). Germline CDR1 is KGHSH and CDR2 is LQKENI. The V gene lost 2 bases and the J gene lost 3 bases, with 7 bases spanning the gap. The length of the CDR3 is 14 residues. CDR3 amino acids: CASSPKGSNEKLFF. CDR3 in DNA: TGTGCCAGCTCACCAAAGGGGTCTAATGAAAAACTGTTTTTT.

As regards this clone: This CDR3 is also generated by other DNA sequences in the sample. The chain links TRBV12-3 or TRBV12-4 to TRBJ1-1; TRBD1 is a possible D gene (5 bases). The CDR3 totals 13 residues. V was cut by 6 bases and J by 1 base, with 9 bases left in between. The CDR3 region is CASSLTGNTEAFF. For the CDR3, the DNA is TGTGCCAGCAGCCTAACAGGGAACACTGAAGCTTTCTTT.

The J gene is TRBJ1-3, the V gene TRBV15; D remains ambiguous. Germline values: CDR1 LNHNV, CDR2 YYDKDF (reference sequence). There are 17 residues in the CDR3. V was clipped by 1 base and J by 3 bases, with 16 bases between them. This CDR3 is CATSRGVLGRGGNTIYF. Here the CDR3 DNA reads TGTGCCACCAGCAGAGGTGTTTTGGGGAGAGGTGGAAACACCATATATTTT.

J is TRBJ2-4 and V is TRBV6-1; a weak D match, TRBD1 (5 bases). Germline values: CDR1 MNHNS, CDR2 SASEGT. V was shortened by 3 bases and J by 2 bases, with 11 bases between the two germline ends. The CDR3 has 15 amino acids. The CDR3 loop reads CASSEGLLTKNIQYF. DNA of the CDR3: TGTGCCAGCAGTGAGGGGCTACTAACCAAAAACATTCAGTACTTC.

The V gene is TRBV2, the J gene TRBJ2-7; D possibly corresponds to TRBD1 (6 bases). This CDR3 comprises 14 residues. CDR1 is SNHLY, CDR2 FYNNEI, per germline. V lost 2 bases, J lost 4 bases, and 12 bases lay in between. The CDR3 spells CASSEYGTSYEQYF. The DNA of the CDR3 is TGTGCCAGCAGTGAATACGGGACATCGTACGAGCAGTACTTC.

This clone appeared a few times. The CDR3 reads CASTDGIQPQHF. CDR3 sequence (DNA): TGTGCCAGCACGGATGGTATTCAGCCCCAGCATTTT. The chain joins TRBV2 to TRBJ1-5, with D unclear. The V gene lost 7 bases and the J gene lost 6 bases, with 10 bases spanning the gap. The CDR3 spans 12 residues. From germline, CDR1 is SNHLY and CDR2 FYNNEI.

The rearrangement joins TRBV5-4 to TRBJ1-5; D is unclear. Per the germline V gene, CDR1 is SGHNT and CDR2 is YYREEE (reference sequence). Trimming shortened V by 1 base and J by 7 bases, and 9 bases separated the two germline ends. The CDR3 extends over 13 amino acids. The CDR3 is CASSLFIVQPQHF. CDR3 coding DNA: TGTGCCAGCAGCTTGTTTATTGTGCAGCCCCAGCATTTT.

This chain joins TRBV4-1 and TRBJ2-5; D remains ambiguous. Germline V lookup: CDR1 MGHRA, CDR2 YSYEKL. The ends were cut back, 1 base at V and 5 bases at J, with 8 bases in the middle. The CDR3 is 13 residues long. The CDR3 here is CASSQVLGETQYF. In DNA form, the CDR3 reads TGCGCCAGCAGCCAAGTACTGGGGGAGACCCAGTACTTC.

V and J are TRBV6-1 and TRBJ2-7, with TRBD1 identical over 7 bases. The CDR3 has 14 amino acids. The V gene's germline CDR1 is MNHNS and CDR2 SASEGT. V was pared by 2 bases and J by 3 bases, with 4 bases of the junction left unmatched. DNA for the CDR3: TGTGCCAGCAGTGAACCACAGGGGCGCTACGAGCAGTACTTC. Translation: CASSEPQGRYEQYF.

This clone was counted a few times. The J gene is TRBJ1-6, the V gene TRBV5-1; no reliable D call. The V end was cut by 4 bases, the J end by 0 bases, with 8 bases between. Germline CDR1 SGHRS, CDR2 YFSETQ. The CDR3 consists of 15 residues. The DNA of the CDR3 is TGCGCCAGCAGCCTTGGGGACTCCTATAATTCACCCCTCCACTTT. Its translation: CASSLGDSYNSPLHF.

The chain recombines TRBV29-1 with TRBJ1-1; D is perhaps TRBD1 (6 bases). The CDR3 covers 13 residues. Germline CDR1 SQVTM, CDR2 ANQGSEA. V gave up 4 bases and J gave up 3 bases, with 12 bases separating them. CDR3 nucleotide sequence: TGCAGCGTTGTGGAGGGGGTGGACACTGAAGCTTTCTTT. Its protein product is CSVVEGVDTEAFF.

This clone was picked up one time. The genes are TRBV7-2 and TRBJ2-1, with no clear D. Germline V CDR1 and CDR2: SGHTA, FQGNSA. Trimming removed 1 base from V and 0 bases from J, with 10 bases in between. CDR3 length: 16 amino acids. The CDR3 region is CASSLGQSLSYNEQFF. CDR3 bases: TGTGCCAGCAGCTTAGGTCAGTCCCTCTCCTACAATGAGCAGTTCTTC.

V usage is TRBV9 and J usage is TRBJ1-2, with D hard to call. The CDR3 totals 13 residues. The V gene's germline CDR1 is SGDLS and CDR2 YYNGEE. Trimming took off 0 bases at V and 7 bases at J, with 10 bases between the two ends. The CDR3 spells CASSVGLGLGYTF. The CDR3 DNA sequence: TGTGCCAGCAGCGTAGGGTTAGGGCTTGGCTACACCTTC. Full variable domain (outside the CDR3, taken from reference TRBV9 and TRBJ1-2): DSGVTQTPKHLITATGQRVTLRCSPRSGDLSVYWYQQSLDQGLQFLIQYYNGEERAKGNILERFSAQQFPDLHSELNLSSLELGDSALYFCASSVGLGLGYTFGSGTRLTVV.

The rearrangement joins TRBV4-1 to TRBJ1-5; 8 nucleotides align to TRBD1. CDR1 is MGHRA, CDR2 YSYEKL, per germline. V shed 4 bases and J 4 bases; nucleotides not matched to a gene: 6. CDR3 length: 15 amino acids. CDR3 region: CASSPKGTGNQPQHF. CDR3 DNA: TGCGCCAGCAGCCCGAAGGGGACAGGTAATCAGCCCCAGCATTTT.

CDR3 sequence reads: CASSPLGFSTDTQYF. DNA for the CDR3: TGCGCCAGCAGCCCACTAGGGTTTAGCACAGATACGCAGTATTTT. The chain employs TRBV5-1 and TRBJ2-3; D is perhaps TRBD2 (5 bases). V dropped 4 bases and J dropped 0 bases, with 12 bases sitting between them. CDR1 is SGHRS, CDR2 YFSETQ, per germline. The CDR3 spans 15 residues.

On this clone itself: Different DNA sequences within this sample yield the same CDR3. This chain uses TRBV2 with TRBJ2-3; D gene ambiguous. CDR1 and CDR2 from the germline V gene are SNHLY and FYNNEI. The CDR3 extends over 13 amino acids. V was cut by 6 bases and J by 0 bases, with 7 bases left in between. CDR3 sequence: CASRFTSTDTQYF. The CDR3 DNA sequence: TGTGCCAGCAGGTTTACTAGCACAGATACGCAGTATTTT.

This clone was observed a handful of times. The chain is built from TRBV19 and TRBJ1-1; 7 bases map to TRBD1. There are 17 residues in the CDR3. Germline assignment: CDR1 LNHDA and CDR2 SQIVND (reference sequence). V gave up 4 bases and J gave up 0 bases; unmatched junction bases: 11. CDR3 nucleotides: TGTGCCAGTAGTACCCACCGGGACAGATTTATGAACACTGAAGCTTTCTTT. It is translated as CASSTHRDRFMNTEAFF.

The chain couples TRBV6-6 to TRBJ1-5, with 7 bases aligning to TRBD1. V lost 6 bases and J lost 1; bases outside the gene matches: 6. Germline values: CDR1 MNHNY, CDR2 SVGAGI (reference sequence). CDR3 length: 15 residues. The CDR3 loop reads CASSSSRGSNQPQHF. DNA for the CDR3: TGTGCCAGCAGCAGTTCCAGGGGGAGCAATCAGCCCCAGCATTTT.

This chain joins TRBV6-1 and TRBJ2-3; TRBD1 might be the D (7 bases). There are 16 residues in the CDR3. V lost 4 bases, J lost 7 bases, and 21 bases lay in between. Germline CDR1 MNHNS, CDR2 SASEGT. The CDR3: CASSAGGLPFRHTQYF. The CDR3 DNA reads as TGTGCCAGCAGTGCAGGGGGACTCCCCTTTCGTCATACGCAGTATTTT.

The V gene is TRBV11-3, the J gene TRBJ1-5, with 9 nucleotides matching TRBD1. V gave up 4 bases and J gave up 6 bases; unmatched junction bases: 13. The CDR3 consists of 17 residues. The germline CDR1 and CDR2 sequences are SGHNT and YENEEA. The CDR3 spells CASSSGTGLTCFQPQHF. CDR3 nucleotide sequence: TGTGCCAGCAGCTCCGGGACAGGGCTGACATGTTTTCAGCCCCAGCATTTT.

CDR3: CASSFPRTVGPNEQFF. The CDR3 DNA sequence: TGTGCCAGCAGCTTCCCCCGGACAGTGGGCCCCAATGAGCAGTTCTTC. The chain combines TRBV11-2 with TRBJ2-1; possibly TRBD1 for D (6 bases). Trimming took off 3 bases at V and 6 bases at J, with 18 bases between the two ends. CDR1 is SGHAT and CDR2 is FQNNGV in the germline V gene. The CDR3 loop spans 16 amino acids.

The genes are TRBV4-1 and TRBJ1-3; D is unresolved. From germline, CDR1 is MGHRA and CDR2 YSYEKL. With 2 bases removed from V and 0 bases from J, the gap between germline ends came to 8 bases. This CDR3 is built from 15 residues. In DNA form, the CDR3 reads TGCGCCAGCAGCCAAAAGGACTTCTCTGGAAACACCATATATTTT. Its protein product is CASSQKDFSGNTIYF.

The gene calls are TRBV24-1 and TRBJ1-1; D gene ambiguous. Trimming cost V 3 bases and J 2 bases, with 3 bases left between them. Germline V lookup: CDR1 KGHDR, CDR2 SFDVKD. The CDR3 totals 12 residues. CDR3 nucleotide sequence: TGTGCCACCAGTGATCTAAACACTGAAGCTTTCTTT. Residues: CATSDLNTEAFF.